The rows below give T cell receptor beta chains drawn from one sample of a study of regulatory T cells in long-lasting Graves disease. TCRdb processed the multiplex PCR reads anew with MiXCR; each CDR3 protein has one entry. The repertoire holds about 460,000 distinct CDR3 sequences, with 20% to 25% as singletons. The sequencing used peripheral blood mononuclear cells (PBMCs), collected when the disease was refractory, from a patient treated with antithyroid drugs. These TCRs come from a female donor with Graves disease. CDR3s include the opening cysteine and the closing phenylalanine or tryptophan. The D gene is left open where the match is weak. Size tells how often a clone was seen (once, few, many) or the class of an expanded clone, and some rows leave it out.

CASSIYGRAGDYGYTF | TGTGCCAGTAGTATTTACGGCAGAGCAGGCGACTATGGCTACACCTTC | TRBV19 | NA | TRBJ1-2 | few
CASSFLQLMNTEAFF | TGTGCCAGCAGTTTCCTCCAGCTCATGAACACTGAAGCTTTCTTT | TRBV28 | NA | TRBJ1-1 | many
CAWSVPDRDQETQYF | TGTGCCTGGAGTGTCCCGGACAGGGACCAAGAGACCCAGTACTTC | TRBV30 | TRBD1 | TRBJ2-5 | NA
CASSEGSGDEKLFF | TGTGCCAGCAGTGAAGGAAGTGGGGATGAAAAACTGTTTTTT | TRBV6-1 | NA | TRBJ1-4 | many
CASSPATGARAFF | TGTGCCAGCAGTCCCGCGACAGGGGCGCGCGCTTTCTTT | TRBV6-1 | TRBD1 | TRBJ1-1 | many
CANSQEEKLFF | TGTGCCAACAGCCAAGAAGAAAAACTGTTTTTT | TRBV3-1 | NA | TRBJ1-4 | many
CASSLTTINEKLFF | TGCGCCAGCAGCTTGACAACTATTAATGAAAAACTGTTTTTT | TRBV5-1 | NA | TRBJ1-4 | few
CASSLEGFANTGELFF | TGTGCCAGCAGCTTGGAAGGATTCGCGAACACCGGGGAGCTGTTTTTT | TRBV7-8 | NA | TRBJ2-2 | many
CASSLAIRSGYTF | TGTGCCAGCAGTCTCGCGATTCGGAGCGGCTACACCTTC | TRBV28 | NA | TRBJ1-2 | many
CASSTRGDNTGELFF | TGTGCCAGCAGCACCAGGGGGGACAACACCGGGGAGCTGTTTTTT | TRBV6-2/TRBV6-3 | NA | TRBJ2-2 | few
CASRDLGGYTF | TGCGCCAGCAGGGACTTGGGTGGCTACACCTTC | TRBV5-1 | NA | TRBJ1-2 | few
CASSPTSYEQYF | TGTGCCAGCAGTCCAACTAGCTACGAGCAGTACTTC | TRBV12-3/TRBV12-4 | NA | TRBJ2-7 | many
CSARQSVAGDVRGEAFF | TGCAGTGCTAGACAGTCAGTGGCAGGGGATGTGCGTGGTGAAGCTTTCTTT | TRBV20-1 | NA | TRBJ1-1 | many
CASKITGVTFSGANVLTF | TGTGCCAGCAAAATTACAGGGGTTACGTTCTCTGGGGCCAACGTCCTGACTTTC | TRBV6-1 | TRBD1 | TRBJ2-6 | NA
CASTTGGPEAFF | TGTGCCAGTACCACAGGGGGACCTGAAGCTTTCTTT | TRBV19 | TRBD1 | TRBJ1-1 | few
CSASNSYEQYF | TGCAGTGCTAGTAACTCCTACGAGCAGTACTTC | TRBV20-1 | NA | TRBJ2-7 | few
CSVEVREGPETQYF | TGCAGCGTTGAGGTCCGGGAGGGCCCCGAGACCCAGTACTTC | TRBV29-1 | TRBD2 | TRBJ2-5 | many
CASSLQGLSNTEAFF | TGTGCCAGCAGCCTACAGGGGCTCTCGAACACTGAAGCTTTCTTT | TRBV3-1 | TRBD1 | TRBJ1-1 | NA
CASTPGTGASGANVLTF | TGTGCCAGCACCCCGGGGACAGGAGCCTCTGGGGCCAACGTCCTGACTTTC | TRBV6-1 | TRBD1 | TRBJ2-6 | NA
CASSRDTRYEQYF | TGTGCCAGCAGCCGGGACACCCGATACGAGCAGTACTTC | TRBV6-1 | NA | TRBJ2-7 | NA
CASSLDAGGVYEQYF | TGTGCCAGCAGCTTAGACGCAGGGGGCGTCTACGAGCAGTACTTC | TRBV7-8 | TRBD1 | TRBJ2-7 | few
CASSLPLQGQGLEAFF | TGTGCCAGCAGTCTCCCCCTGCAGGGTCAGGGACTTGAAGCTTTCTTT | TRBV12-3/TRBV12-4 | NA | TRBJ1-1 | many
CSARDPTGGNTEAFF | TGCAGTGCTAGAGATCCAACAGGGGGAAACACTGAAGCTTTCTTT | TRBV20-1 | TRBD1 | TRBJ1-1 | many
CATFRDSLSGANVLTF | TGTGCCACGTTTCGGGACAGCCTATCTGGGGCCAACGTCCTGACTTTC | TRBV6-1 | TRBD1 | TRBJ2-6 | many
CASSVLFSYEQYF | TGTGCCAGCAGCGTATTATTCTCCTACGAGCAGTACTTC | TRBV5-6 | NA | TRBJ2-7 | few
CASGISSRGNQPQHF | TGTGCCAGCGGAATATCCTCTCGTGGCAATCAGCCCCAGCATTTT | TRBV3-1 | NA | TRBJ1-5 | NA
CASSFLDGTYEQYF | TGTGCCAGCAGCTTTCTCGACGGTACCTACGAGCAGTACTTC | TRBV7-9 | NA | TRBJ2-7 | once
CASSQAGETQYF | TGTGCCAGCAGCCAGGCGGGGGAGACCCAGTACTTC | TRBV3-1 | NA | TRBJ2-5 | many
CASSLFRGEETQYF | TGTGCCAGCAGTTTATTTCGCGGAGAAGAGACCCAGTACTTC | TRBV28 | NA | TRBJ2-5 | many
CASSPRTGAPYEQYF | TGTGCCAGCAGCCCCCGGACAGGGGCACCCTACGAGCAGTACTTC | TRBV14 | TRBD1 | TRBJ2-7 | NA
CASSYSLPGHYSPLHF | TGTGCCAGCAGTTACAGCCTGCCGGGACACTATTCACCCCTCCACTTT | TRBV6-9 | NA | TRBJ1-6 | NA
CASSSRQPNTEDFF | TGTGCCAGCAGCTCCCGACAGCCAAACACTGAAGATTTCTTT | TRBV7-9 | NA | TRBJ1-1 | NA
CATSRRGRDGNQPQHF | TGTGCCACCAGCAGAAGGGGGCGAGATGGCAATCAGCCCCAGCATTTT | TRBV15 | TRBD1 | TRBJ1-5 | few
CASSLGLAGDVETQYF | TGTGCCAGCAGCTTGGGACTAGCGGGAGACGTAGAGACCCAGTACTTC | TRBV7-3 | TRBD2 | TRBJ2-5 | NA
CASSLAIGRSYEQYF | TGTGCCAGCAGTTTAGCGATCGGCCGGAGCTACGAGCAGTACTTC | TRBV12-3/TRBV12-4 | NA | TRBJ2-7 | many
CATKRGSSYNEQFF | TGTGCCACCAAGAGAGGAAGCTCCTACAATGAGCAGTTCTTC | TRBV12-3/TRBV12-4 | NA | TRBJ2-1 | NA
CASSYSLQLNTEAFF | TGTGCCAGCAGTTACTCGTTGCAGCTGAACACTGAAGCTTTCTTT | TRBV6-5 | NA | TRBJ1-1 | many